The 14 T cell receptor beta chains below were found in one sample sequenced in a study of beta chain features in type 1 diabetes. Investigators reverse transcribed all isolated RNA, so they sequenced expressed TCRB transcripts. Sequencing was performed with immunoSEQ multiplex PCR; in TCRdb, only in-frame clones are kept and a portion is missing. The table shows around 180,000 clones, with about 13% occurring only once. The sample taken for sequencing was central memory CD4+ T cells from blood. The receptors here all came from a woman under 30 in good health.

V gene TRBV19 combines with J gene TRBJ2-1; D not resolved. The V gene's germline CDR1 is LNHDA and CDR2 SQIVND (reference sequence). Trimming took off 6 bases at V and 0 bases at J, with 15 bases between the two ends. CDR3 length equals 16 residues. CDR3 residues: CASRSGALSSYNEQFF. The CDR3 bases are TGTGCCAGTAGAAGTGGAGCGCTGAGCTCCTACAATGAGCAGTTCTTC. Using reference TRBV19 and TRBJ2-1 for the parts outside the CDR3, the full variable domain is DGGITQSPKYLFRKEGQNVTLSCEQNLNHDAMYWYRQDPGQGLRLIYYSQIVNDFQKGDIAEGYSVSREKKESFPLTVTSAQKNPTAFYLCASRSGALSSYNEQFFGPGTRLTVL.

This clone was counted only a few times. This sequence joins TRBV29-1 and TRBJ1-4; TRBD1 matches at 8 bases. Trimming at V came to 0 bases and at J to 10 bases, leaving 10 bases not matched to a gene. The CDR3 consists of 15 residues. The V gene's germline CDR1 is SQVTM and CDR2 ANQGSEA. CDR3 amino acids: CSVEEPGQGRGKLFF. CDR3 DNA: TGCAGCGTTGAAGAACCTGGACAGGGCCGGGGAAAACTGTTTTTT.

The chain employs TRBV7-3 and TRBJ1-4, with D possibly being TRBD1 (6 bases). Germline CDR1 and CDR2: SGHTA and FQGTGA. The CDR3 has 15 amino acids. The germline V and J ends were trimmed by 2 bases and 3 bases, with 10 bases remaining between them. The CDR3 coding sequence is TGTGCCAGCAGCTTATTCGGGACATCTAATGAAAAACTGTTTTTT. Translated: CASSLFGTSNEKLFF.

The chain recombines TRBV5-4 with TRBJ2-7; D possibly corresponds to TRBD2 (5 bases). Germline loops: CDR1 SGHNT, CDR2 YYREEE (reference sequence). The V and J ends lost 4 bases and 2 bases respectively, with 16 bases between them. This CDR3 comprises 15 residues. CDR3 DNA sequence: TGTGCCAGCAGCCCTTTTCGGGGAGAGCCCTACGAGCAGTACTTC. It encodes CASSPFRGEPYEQYF. Complete variable domain (other parts from reference TRBV5-4 and TRBJ2-7): ETGVTQSPTHLIKTRGQQVTLRCSSQSGHNTVSWYQQALGQGPQFIFQYYREEENGRGNFPPRFSGLQFPNYSSELNVNALELDDSALYLCASSPFRGEPYEQYFGPGTRLTVT.

The CDR3 is CASSRRSRDTGELFF. The CDR3 DNA sequence: TGTGCCAGCAGCCGAAGGAGCAGGGACACCGGGGAGCTGTTTTTT. The chain combines TRBV7-2 with TRBJ2-2; tentative D call: TRBD1 (5 bases). Germline CDR1 reads SGHTA; CDR2 reads FQGNSA. Trimming left V 5 bases short and J 3 bases short, with 13 bases between. The CDR3 is made up of 15 amino acids.

A few counts support this clone. This chain uses TRBV4-1 with TRBJ2-1; TRBD2 agrees at 13 bases. The CDR3 is 16 residues long. The germline gives CDR1 MGHRA, CDR2 YSYEKL. V was pared by 3 bases and J by 5 bases, with 4 bases of the junction left unmatched. CDR3 in amino acids: CASSHLGLAGDNEQFF. CDR3 bases: TGCGCCAGCAGCCACCTCGGACTAGCGGGAGACAATGAGCAGTTCTTC.

This clone has just a few counts. The chain has TRBV5-8 and TRBJ2-2, with D unclear. The CDR3 extends over 12 amino acids. CDR1 is SGHTS and CDR2 is YDEGEE in the germline V gene. The ends were cut back, 4 bases at V and 6 bases at J, with 7 bases in the middle. CDR3 in amino acids: CASSLPPGELFF. CDR3 DNA: TGTGCCAGCAGCCTCCCCCCCGGGGAGCTGTTTTTT.

This clone was counted only a few times. The V and J genes are TRBV19 and TRBJ2-1; 10 nucleotides line up with TRBD2. After removal of 3 bases from V and 9 bases from J, the junction contained 8 bases not matched to a gene. The germline gives CDR1 LNHDA, CDR2 SQIVND (reference sequence). The CDR3 extends over 15 amino acids. The CDR3 spells CASSIQAGGPIEQFF. CDR3 bases: TGTGCCAGTAGTATTCAAGCGGGAGGGCCGATTGAGCAGTTCTTC.

This chain connects TRBV19 to TRBJ2-5; perhaps TRBD2 as D (6 bases). With 9 bases removed from V and 4 bases from J, the gap between germline ends came to 15 bases. The CDR3 runs 13 residues. Germline assignment: CDR1 LNHDA and CDR2 SQIVND (reference sequence). For the CDR3, the DNA is TGTGCCAGCGCGGAGGGCAGGGTAGAGACCCAGTACTTC. Protein sequence: CASAEGRVETQYF.

The rearrangement uses TRBV2 and TRBJ2-3; 10 bases line up with TRBD2. Germline V gene sequence: CDR1 SNHLY, CDR2 FYNNEI. Losses at the gene ends were 6 bases for V and 6 bases for J; bases not matched to a gene: 15. This CDR3 comprises 17 residues. The CDR3 DNA reads as TGTGCCAGCAGCTTCAACGGGCTAGCGGGAGCAGTGGATACGCAGTATTTT. Encoded protein: CASSFNGLAGAVDTQYF. Filled out from reference TRBV2 and TRBJ2-3, the complete variable domain reads EPEVTQTPSHQVTQMGQEVILRCVPISNHLYFYWYRQILGQKVEFLVSFYNNEISEKSEIFDDQFSVERPDGSNFTLKIRSTKLEDSAMYFCASSFNGLAGAVDTQYFGPGTRLTVL.

Note on this clone: The germline gene is not matched at one end of the junction; a read error may be the cause. The chain employs TRBV11-2 and TRBJ2-3; D gene uncertain. This CDR3 contains 14 residues. The V gene's germline CDR1 is SGHAT and CDR2 FQNNGV. The CDR3 region has the DNA TGCGCCAGCAGCCAAGATCTTGCGCTAAATACGCAGTATTTT. This gives the protein CASSQDLALNTQYF.

As regards this clone: The same CDR3 arises from other DNA sequences in this sample as well. CDR3 loop: CASSVGASGYTGELFF. The DNA of the CDR3 is TGTGCCAGCAGCGTAGGGGCTAGCGGCTACACCGGGGAGCTGTTTTTT. The chain employs TRBV9 and TRBJ2-2, with TRBD2 matching over 7 bases. This CDR3 comprises 16 residues. V lost 0 bases, J lost 3 bases, and 5 bases stayed unmatched. Germline loops: CDR1 SGDLS, CDR2 YYNGEE.

This chain uses TRBV2 with TRBJ2-1, with 7 bases fitting TRBD2. The CDR3 has 16 residues. Trimming cost V 6 bases and J 2 bases; bases outside gene matches: 10. Germline CDR1 is SNHLY and CDR2 is FYNNEI. Here the CDR3 reads CASRPNGGRAYNEQFF. Written as DNA, the CDR3 is TGTGCCAGCAGGCCTAACGGGGGGAGGGCCTACAATGAGCAGTTCTTC.

This clone was seen only a few times. The rearrangement links TRBV6-6 to TRBJ1-5; D is uncertain. Germline CDR1 is MNHNY and CDR2 is SVGAGI (reference sequence). CDR3 length: 15 amino acids. Trimming stripped 3 bases from V and 2 bases from J, with 11 bases between. The CDR3 nucleotides read TGTGCCAGCAGTTATACGTCTGGAGGCAATCAGCCCCAGCATTTT. This encodes CASSYTSGGNQPQHF.